This T cell receptor (beta chain) comes out of a study of blood T cell repertoires in COVID-19. Across the whole study: Nucleic acid was either cDNA or gDNA, and it came from T cells, B-cell-depleted T cells, or PBMCs.

In the original analysis: Estimation of nucleated cell counts was performed using reference gene primer amplification. Assay: immunoSEQ multiplex PCR; the TCRdb copy retains only in-frame clones and omits some. V and J calls and clone size are given by that table; D and trimming were obtained from the DNA. The table records around 200,000 clones, about 83% of them present only once. Patients of the Seattle cohort, enrolled during active infection, were followed longitudinally. This CDR3 is built from 11 residues. V was shortened by 4 bases and J by 14 bases, with 12 bases between the two germline ends. Germline V gives CDR1 MNHNY, CDR2 SVGAGI (reference sequence).

The sequenced sample was peripheral blood. V and J are TRBV6-6 and TRBJ2-1, with D tentatively TRBD2 (6 bases). The receptor was derived from a woman aged 25 to 39 with COVID-19, enrolled during active disease. The CDR3 loop is CASSSLAREFF. The CDR3 DNA follows: TGTGCCAGCAGTTCCCTAGCGAGGGAGTTCTTC.